This T cell receptor beta chain originates from a study of long-term antiretroviral therapy in people with HIV (dated by TCRdb to the early 2020s). About the investigation overall: Collection of the earliest samples took place about a decade ahead of the 2015 WHO recommendation for immediate ART, at a time when ART was typically delayed until CD4 counts fell. No cross-contamination during QIAcube processing was seen in test extractions of a monoclonal T-cell line run alongside 25 to 35 polyclonal samples. A total of roughly 180 cryopreserved PBMC samples were contributed to the cohort by 30 adults with confirmed HIV infection, with samples collected serially over a mean of about 6 years (range 1-12). Among the 25 to 30 participants with HIV, around ten were female. Whether ART initiation and durable HIV suppression were associated with changes in peripheral blood TRB repertoire composition and diversity was tested in a retrospective serial study.

For CDR1 and CDR2, the germline V gene lists SGHRS and YFSETQ. Spanning cysteine to phenylalanine, the CDR3 consists of 14 amino acids. Only the CDR3 DNA is retained, 42 bases long and in frame from the first base. The trim is 2 bases for V and 0 bases for J, with a gap of 9 bases between the germline ends. Turning to this clone: Its specific antigen is unknown. Base qualities are not recorded, but no much larger clone differs from it by a single base.

Inclusion was restricted to participants for whom at least one PBMC sample before ART initiation and at least two post-ART samples were available. Every participant with HIV received treatment in the United States of America. Before DNA extraction, cryopreserved samples of about 0.9-11 million PBMC were thawed and washed. At the time of the earliest PBMC sample for each participant with HIV, ages ranged from about 20 to 54 years. PBMC samples were contributed by each participant from 1-4 timepoints before ART initiation and 2-8 timepoints after ART initiation, with a median of 7 samples. Serial HIV viral load, CD4+ T-cell count, ART history and demographic data were obtained for every participant. Genomic DNA was extracted from unsorted PBMC with a Qiagen kit on a QIAcube, with processing performed in batches of 12 samples. Points the paper makes about the study in general: Owing to limited PBMC availability, only the TCR beta chain was sequenced, without alpha chain pairing. No data were available on ART adherence, viral resistance or therapy changes, limiting inferences about post-ART repertoire changes. The repertoire was dominated across all time points by expanded TRB clones identified before ART initiation, although this dominance was seen to fluctuate and to decrease in many PLHIV after ART. HIV repertoires had narrower CDR3 length ranges than controls, and the network structure suggested an antigen-experienced repertoire that shifted only slightly toward naive after ART. The samples span the years 2004 to 2017, and the ART regimens used at that time may not be as effective as current regimens. Unsorted PBMC were profiled instead of sorted CD4+ and CD8+ T cells because pre-ART samples had limited cell numbers. ART initiation was associated with a significant increase in TRB diversity, but diversity stayed significantly below transplant donor controls even after long-term ART.

Sequencing of the TRB variable region was done with the immunoSEQ hsTCRB v3.0 assay at survey level resolution. The targeted TRB sequencing depth was about 35,000-55,000 T-cell genomes per sample. Pooled TRB libraries were sequenced on an Illumina MiSeq with a v3 150-cycle kit. Under the source paper's analysis protocol: Repertoire analysis was run in R within a reproducible Nextflow workflow that covered QC, data transformation and analysis. LymphoSeq2, an R package for exploring AIRR-Seq data, was used to implement custom analyses. A handful of samples that yielded fewer than 5000 total TRB sequences were excluded, so that more than 150 HIV repertoires were analyzed. Among the roughly 200 retained HIV repertoires, 55 to 65 were collected before ART initiation and approximately 130 were collected after ART initiation. Each repertoire was downsampled to 5000 TRB nucleotide sequences, and summary statistics were averaged across 100 downsampling iterations. The analysis kept only TRB sequences whose CDR3 regions were at least seven amino acids long. Two measures captured diversity: a Shannon entropy-derived clonality score and the Gini coefficient. In the repertoire networks, any two of the top 5000 CDR3 amino acid sequences were linked whenever the two sequences differed by an edit distance of one. For TRB CDR3 amino acid sequences, GLIPH2 was used to predict antigen specificity groups and MHC restriction. To flag known associations with CMV, EBV, HIV or tissue antigens, CDR3 amino acid sequences were compared against VDJdb and McPAS-TCR. Pre-ART, post-ART and control groups were compared with Wilcoxon signed-rank tests and Holm-Bonferroni correction. Here the immuneACCESS table is served through TCRdb, limited to in-frame sequences with V and J called. Missing clones are a known gap in these copies; in checked studies unresolved V genes cover under half, and the rest lacks a known reason. The V and J calls and the clone size are those of that table, but D and trimming were determined from the DNA. Here the sample has 42,000 or so clones; roughly 90% occur a single time. The top ten clonotypes cover more than 4% of the sample.

The chain employs TRBV5-1 and TRBJ2-7; no D gene call is confident. The specimen comprised unsorted PBMCs, sampled 1.2 years after starting antiretroviral therapy. The receptor was isolated from a woman between 50 and 59 years old with HIV. CDR3 region: CASSLSPGSYEQYF. The nucleotide sequence reads as follows: TGCGCCAGCAGCTTAAGCCCAGGCTCCTACGAGCAGTACTTC.